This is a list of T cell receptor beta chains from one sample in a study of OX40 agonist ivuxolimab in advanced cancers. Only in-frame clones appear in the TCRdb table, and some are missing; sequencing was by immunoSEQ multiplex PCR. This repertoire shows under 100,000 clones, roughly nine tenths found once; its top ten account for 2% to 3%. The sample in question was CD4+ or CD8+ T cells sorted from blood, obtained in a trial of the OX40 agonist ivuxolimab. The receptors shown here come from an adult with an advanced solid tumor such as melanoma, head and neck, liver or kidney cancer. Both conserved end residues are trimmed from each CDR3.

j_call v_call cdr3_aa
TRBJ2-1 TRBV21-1 ASTQGDQSYNEQF
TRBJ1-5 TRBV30 AWSATGGGNQPQH
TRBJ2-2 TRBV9 ASSVALEYTGELF
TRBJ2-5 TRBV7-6 ASSPSTGGRETQY
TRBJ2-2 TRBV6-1 ASSEGFKTANTGELF
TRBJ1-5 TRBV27 ASSSGTESNQPQH
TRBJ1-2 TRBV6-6 ASSPGGAIGYT
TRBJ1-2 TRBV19 ASSFSPQLGYT
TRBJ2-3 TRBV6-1 ASSEAPLRVNTQY
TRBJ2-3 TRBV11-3 ASSLRDSRTDTQY
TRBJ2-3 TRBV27 ASSSLGPPADTQY
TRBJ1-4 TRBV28 ASSFRGPGREKLF
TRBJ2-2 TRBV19 ASSTQGVGNTGELF
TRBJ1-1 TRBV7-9 ASSGQGRNTEAF
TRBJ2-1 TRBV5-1 ASFTSGSYSYNEQF
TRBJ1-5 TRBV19 ASRPGPLRGNQPQH
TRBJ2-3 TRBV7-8 ASSLRGSASTDTQY
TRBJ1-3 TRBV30 AWSVPPGNTIY
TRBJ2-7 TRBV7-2 ASSIPGQIYEQY
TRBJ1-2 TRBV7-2 ASSPTGRDYGYT
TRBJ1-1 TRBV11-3 ASRPFIYGMKTEAF
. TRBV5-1 ASSLEGKSSYEQY
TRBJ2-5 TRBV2 ASSTSGTWKETQY
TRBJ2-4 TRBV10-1 ASRGTSGTLAKNIQY
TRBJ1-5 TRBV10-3 AISETSGNQPQH
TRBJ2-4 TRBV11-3 ASSLVSTLNIQY
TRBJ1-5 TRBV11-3 ASSLDQSRSQGGENQPQH
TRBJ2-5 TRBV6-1 ASSGRPRETQY
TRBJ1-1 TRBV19 ATLRTGRGTEAF
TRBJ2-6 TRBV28 ASSHRAGTSSGANVLT
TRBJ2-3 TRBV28 ASSTGLAGGADTQY
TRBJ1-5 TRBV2 ASRWDSNQPQH
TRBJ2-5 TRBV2 ASVEGPGETQY
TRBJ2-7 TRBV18 ASSLLRDVSYEQY
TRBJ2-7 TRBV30 AWSIAGMGQY
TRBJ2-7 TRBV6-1 ASSTQGGYEQY
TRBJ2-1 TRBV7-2 ASSLVGTDNEQF
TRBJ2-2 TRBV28 ASSLLSSAANTGELF
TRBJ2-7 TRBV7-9 ASSPGGLGEQY
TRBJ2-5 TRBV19 ASSPGLLGTQY